This T cell receptor beta chain was captured by sequencing in a study of blood T cell repertoires in COVID-19. Looking at the study overall: The United States, Italy and Spain were the sources of the acute and convalescent COVID-19 samples. T cells, B-cell-depleted T cells, or PBMCs provided the cDNA or gDNA that served as material.

The table lists this clone with many counts. Per the germline V gene, CDR1 is SGHTA and CDR2 is FQGNSA. The CDR3 is 13 residues long. The ends were cut back, 8 bases at V and 5 bases at J, with 13 bases in the middle. Produced via immunoSEQ multiplex PCR; TCRdb's table is partial and in-frame only. The repertoire includes 130,000 or so clones, around 81% of them detected once, and roughly 9% sits in the top ten. The specimen was peripheral blood. This TCR was sampled from a woman in her fifties or sixties with active or convalescent COVID-19. This rearrangement joins TRBV7-2 to TRBJ2-1; D is possibly TRBD1 (6 bases). The CDR3 coding sequence is TGTGCCAGCTGCATCCGACAGGACAATGAGCAGTTCTTC. Translating gives CASCIRQDNEQFF.